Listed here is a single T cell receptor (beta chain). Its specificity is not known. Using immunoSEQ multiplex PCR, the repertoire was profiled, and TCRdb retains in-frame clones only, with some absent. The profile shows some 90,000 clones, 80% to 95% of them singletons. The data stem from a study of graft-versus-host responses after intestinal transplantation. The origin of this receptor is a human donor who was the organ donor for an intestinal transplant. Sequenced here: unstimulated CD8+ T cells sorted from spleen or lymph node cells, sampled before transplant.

CDR3 in amino acids: CASSATTSGGYEQYF. The DNA for the CDR3 is TGCGCCAGCAGCGCGACGACTAGCGGGGGTTACGAGCAGTACTTC. The chain couples TRBV4-1 to TRBJ2-7; 12 bases align to TRBD2. The V gene end was trimmed by 5 bases and the J gene end by 4 bases; junction bases not matched to a gene: 6. Germline loops: CDR1 MGHRA, CDR2 YSYEKL. The CDR3 length is 15 residues.